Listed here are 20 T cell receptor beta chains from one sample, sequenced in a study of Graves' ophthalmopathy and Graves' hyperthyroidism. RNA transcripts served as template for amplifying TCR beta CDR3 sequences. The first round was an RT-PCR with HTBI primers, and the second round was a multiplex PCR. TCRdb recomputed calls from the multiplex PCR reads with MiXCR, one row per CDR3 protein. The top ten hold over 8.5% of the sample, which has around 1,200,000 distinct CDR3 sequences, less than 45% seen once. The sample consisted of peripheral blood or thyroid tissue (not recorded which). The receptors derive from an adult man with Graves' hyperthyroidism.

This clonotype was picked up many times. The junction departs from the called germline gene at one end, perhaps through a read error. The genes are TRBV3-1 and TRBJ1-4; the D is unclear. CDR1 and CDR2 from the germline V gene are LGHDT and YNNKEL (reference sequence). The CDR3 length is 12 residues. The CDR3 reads CASSQVGEKLFF. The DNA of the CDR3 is TGCGCCAGCAGCCAAGTAGGTGAAAAACTGTTTTTT.

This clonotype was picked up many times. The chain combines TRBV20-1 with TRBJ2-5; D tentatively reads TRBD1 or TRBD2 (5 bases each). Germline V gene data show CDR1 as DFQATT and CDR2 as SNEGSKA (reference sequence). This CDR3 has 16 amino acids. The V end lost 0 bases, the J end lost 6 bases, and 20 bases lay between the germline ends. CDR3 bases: TGCAGTGCTAGAGATCCCTATTCCGGGACGGTAAAGACCCAGTACTTC. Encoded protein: CSARDPYSGTVKTQYF.

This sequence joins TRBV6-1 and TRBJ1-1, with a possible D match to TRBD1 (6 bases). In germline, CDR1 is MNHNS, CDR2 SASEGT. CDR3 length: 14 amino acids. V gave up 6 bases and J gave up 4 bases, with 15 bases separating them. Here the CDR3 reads CASRLGGAGTEAFF. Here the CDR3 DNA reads TGTGCCAGCAGGCTCGGGGGCGCGGGCACTGAAGCTTTCTTT.

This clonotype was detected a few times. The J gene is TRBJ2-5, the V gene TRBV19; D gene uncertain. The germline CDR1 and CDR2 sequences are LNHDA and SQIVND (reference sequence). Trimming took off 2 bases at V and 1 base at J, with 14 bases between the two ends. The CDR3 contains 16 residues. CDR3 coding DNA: TGTGCCAGTAGTATAAACGGACGACGGACCCAAGAGACCCAGTACTTC. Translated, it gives CASSINGRRTQETQYF.

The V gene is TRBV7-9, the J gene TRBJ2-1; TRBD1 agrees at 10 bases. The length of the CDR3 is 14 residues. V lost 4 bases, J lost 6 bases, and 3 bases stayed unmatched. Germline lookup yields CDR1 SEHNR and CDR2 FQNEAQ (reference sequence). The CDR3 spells CASSSGQGSNEQFF. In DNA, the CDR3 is TGTGCCAGCAGCTCGGGACAGGGGAGCAATGAGCAGTTCTTC.

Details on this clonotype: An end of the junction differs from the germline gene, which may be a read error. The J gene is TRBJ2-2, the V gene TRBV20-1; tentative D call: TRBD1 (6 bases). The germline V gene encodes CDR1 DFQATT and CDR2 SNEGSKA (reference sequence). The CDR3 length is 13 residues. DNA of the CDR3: TGCAGTGCTATTACAGGGTTGTCCGGGGAGCTGTCTTTT. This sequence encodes CSAITGLSGELSF.

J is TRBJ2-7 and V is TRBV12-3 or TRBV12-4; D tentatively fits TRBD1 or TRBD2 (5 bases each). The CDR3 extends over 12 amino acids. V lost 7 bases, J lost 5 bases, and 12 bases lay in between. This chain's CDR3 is CASKEGLNEQYF. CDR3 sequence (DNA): TGTGCCAGCAAAGAGGGGTTGAACGAGCAGTACTTC.

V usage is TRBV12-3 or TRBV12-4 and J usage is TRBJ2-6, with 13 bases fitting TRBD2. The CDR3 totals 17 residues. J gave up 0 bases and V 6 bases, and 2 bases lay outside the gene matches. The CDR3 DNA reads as TGTGCCAGCAGGGGACTAGCGGGGACCTCTGGGGCCAACGTCCTGACTTTC. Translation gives CASRGLAGTSGANVLTF.

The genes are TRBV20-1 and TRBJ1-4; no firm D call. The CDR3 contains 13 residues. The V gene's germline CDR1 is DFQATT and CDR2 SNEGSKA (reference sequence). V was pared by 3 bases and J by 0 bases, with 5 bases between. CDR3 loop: CSASPATNEKLFF. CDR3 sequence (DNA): TGCAGTGCTAGCCCGGCAACTAATGAAAAACTGTTTTTT.

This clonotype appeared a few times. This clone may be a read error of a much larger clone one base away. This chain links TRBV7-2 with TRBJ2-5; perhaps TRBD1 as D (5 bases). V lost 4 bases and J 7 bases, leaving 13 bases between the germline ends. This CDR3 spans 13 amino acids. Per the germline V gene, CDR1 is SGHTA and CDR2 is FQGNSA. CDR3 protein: CASSWDLTGTQYF. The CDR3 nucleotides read TGTGCCAGCAGCTGGGATCTTACAGGGACCCAGTACTTC.

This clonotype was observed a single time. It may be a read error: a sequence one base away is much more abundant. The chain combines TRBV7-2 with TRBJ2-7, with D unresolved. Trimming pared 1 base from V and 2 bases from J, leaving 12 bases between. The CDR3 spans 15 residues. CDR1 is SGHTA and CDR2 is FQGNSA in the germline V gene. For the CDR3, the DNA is TGTGCCAGCAGCTTAGTTGGCCAGTCCACCTACGAGCAGTACTTC. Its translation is CASSLVGQSTYEQYF.

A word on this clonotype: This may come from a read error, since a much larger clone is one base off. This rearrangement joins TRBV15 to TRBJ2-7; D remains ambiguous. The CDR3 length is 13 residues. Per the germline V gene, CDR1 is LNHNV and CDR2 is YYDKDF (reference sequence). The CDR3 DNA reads TGTGCGACCCAGGCAGATAGCTCCCACGAGCAGTACTTC. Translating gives CATQADSSHEQYF. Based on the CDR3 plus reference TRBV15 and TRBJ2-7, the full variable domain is DAMVIQNPRYQVTQFGKPVTLSCSQTLNHNVMYWYQQKSSQAPKLLFHYYDKDFNNEADTPDNFQSRRPNTSFCFLDIRSPGLGDTAMYLCATQADSSHEQYFGPGTRLTVT.

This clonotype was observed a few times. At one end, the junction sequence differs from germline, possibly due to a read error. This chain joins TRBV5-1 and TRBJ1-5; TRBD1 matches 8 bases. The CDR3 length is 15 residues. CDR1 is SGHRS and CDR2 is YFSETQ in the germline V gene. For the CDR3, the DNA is TGTGCCAGCAGCAAGGGACAGGACTTAAATCAGCCCCAGCATTTT. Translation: CASSKGQDLNQPQHF.

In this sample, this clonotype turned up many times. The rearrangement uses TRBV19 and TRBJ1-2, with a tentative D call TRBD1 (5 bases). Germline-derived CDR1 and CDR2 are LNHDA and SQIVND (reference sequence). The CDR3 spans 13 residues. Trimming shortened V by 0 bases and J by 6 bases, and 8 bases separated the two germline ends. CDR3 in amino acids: CASSIDPGHGYTF. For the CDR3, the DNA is TGTGCCAGTAGTATAGATCCAGGGCATGGCTACACCTTC.

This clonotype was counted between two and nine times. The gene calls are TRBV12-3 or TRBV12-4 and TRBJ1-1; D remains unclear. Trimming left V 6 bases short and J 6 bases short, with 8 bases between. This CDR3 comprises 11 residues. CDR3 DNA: TGTGCCAGCAGCGCCGAGGCTGAAGCTTTCTTT. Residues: CASSAEAEAFF.

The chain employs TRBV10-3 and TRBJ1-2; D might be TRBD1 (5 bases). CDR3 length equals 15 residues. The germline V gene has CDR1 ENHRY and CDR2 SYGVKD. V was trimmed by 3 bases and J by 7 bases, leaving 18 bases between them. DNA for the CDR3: TGTGCCATCAGTGACTCGGGGACGCGGTATGGTGGCTACACCTTC. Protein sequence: CAISDSGTRYGGYTF.

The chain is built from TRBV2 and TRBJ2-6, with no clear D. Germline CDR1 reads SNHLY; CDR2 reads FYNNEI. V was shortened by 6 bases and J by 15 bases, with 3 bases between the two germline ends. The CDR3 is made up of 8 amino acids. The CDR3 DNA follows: TGTGCCAGCAGCCCCCTGACTTTC. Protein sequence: CASSPLTF.

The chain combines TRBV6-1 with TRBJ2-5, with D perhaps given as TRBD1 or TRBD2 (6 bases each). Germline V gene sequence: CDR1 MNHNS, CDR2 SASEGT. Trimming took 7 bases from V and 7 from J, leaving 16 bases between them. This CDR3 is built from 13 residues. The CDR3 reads CASKREAGVTQYF. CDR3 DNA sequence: TGTGCCAGCAAGAGGGAGGCAGGGGTGACCCAGTACTTC.

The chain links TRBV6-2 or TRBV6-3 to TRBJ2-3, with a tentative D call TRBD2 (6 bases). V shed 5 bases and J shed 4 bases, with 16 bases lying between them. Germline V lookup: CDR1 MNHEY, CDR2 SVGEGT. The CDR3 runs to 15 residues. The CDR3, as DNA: TGTGCCAGCAGTCCGTCAGAGGGGAGGTCAGATACGCAGTATTTT. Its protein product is CASSPSEGRSDTQYF.

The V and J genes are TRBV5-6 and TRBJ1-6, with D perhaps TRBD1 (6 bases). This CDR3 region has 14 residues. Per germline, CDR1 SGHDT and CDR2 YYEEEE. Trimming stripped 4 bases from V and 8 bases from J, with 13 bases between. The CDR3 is CASSGRTADSPLHF. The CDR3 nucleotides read TGTGCCAGCAGCGGAAGGACAGCAGATTCACCCCTCCACTTT.